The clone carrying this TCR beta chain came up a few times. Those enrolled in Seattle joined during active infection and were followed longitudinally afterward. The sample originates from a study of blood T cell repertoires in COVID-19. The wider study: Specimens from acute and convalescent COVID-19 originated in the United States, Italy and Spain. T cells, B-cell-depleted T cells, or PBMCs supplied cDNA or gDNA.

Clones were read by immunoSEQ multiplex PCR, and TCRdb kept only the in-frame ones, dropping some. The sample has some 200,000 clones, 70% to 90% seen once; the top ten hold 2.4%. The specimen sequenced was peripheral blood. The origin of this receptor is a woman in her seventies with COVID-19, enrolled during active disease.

CDR3 DNA sequence: TGCGCCAGCAGCCGTGAGGGACTAGCGGGAGACGAGCAGTACTTC. Its translation: CASSREGLAGDEQYF. This chain links TRBV5-1 with TRBJ2-7; 14 bases map to TRBD2. The CDR3 is made up of 15 amino acids. CDR1 is SGHRS, CDR2 YFSETQ, per germline. The trim removed 4 bases at V and 5 bases at J, leaving 5 bases unmatched.